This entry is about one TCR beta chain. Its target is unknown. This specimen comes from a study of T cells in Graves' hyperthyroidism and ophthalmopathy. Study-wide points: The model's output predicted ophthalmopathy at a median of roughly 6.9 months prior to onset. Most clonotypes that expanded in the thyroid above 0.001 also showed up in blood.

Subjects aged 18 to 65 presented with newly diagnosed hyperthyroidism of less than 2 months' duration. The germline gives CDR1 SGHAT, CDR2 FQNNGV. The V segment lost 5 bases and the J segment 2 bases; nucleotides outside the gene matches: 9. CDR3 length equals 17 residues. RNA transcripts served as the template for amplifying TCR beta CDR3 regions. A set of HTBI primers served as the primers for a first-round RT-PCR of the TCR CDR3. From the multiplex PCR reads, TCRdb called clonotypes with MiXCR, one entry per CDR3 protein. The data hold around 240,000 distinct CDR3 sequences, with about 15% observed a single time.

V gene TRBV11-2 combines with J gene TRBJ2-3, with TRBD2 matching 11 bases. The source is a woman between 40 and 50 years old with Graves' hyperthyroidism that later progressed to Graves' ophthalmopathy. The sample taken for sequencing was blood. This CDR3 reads CASSQAGTSGTTDTQYF. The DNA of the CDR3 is TGTGCCAGCAGCCAAGCAGGGACTAGCGGAACCACAGATACGCAGTATTTT.